This entry lists 20 T cell receptor beta chains sequenced from one sample in a study of T cells after posttransplantation cyclophosphamide. Sequencing was performed with immunoSEQ multiplex PCR; in TCRdb, only in-frame clones are kept and a portion is missing. The sample includes 66,000 or so clones, roughly 95% of them seen just once. Material: PBMCs. Receptors were obtained from a woman aged 30 to 39 in good health and a related stem cell transplant donor.

V usage is TRBV5-1 and J usage is TRBJ2-7; 8 bases agree with TRBD1. The CDR3 loop spans 15 amino acids. V lost 0 bases and J lost 0; bases outside the gene matches: 2. CDR1 and CDR2 (germline): SGHRS, YFSETQ. The CDR3 spells CASSLGTGSSYEQYF. DNA for the CDR3: TGCGCCAGCAGCTTGGGGACAGGGAGCTCCTACGAGCAGTACTTC.

This clone was found a few times. The chain uses TRBV18 and TRBJ1-1; TRBD1 agrees at 8 bases. Unmatched junction bases numbered 14, after V lost 4 bases and J lost 4 bases. The CDR3 runs to 17 residues. CDR1 is KGHSH and CDR2 is LQKENI in the germline V gene. CDR3 in amino acids: CASSLNLQGARGTEAFF. For the CDR3, the DNA is TGTGCCAGCTCACTCAACCTCCAGGGGGCAAGAGGCACTGAAGCTTTCTTT.

The gene calls are TRBV28 and TRBJ1-4, with 10 bases identical to TRBD1. This CDR3 comprises 13 residues. The V and J ends lost 7 bases and 8 bases, in that order; junction bases with no gene match: 4. Germline V gene sequence: CDR1 MDHEN, CDR2 SYDVKM. The CDR3 nucleotides read TGTGCCAGCACCCTGGACAGGGGGGAAAAACTGTTTTTT. Its protein product is CASTLDRGEKLFF. Complete variable domain (other parts from reference TRBV28 and TRBJ1-4): DVKVTQSSRYLVKRTGEKVFLECVQDMDHENMFWYRQDPGLGLRLIYFSYDVKMKEKGDIPEGYSVSREKKERFSLILESASTNQTSMYLCASTLDRGEKLFFGSGTQLSVL.

The chain joins TRBV5-4 to TRBJ2-7, with D tentatively TRBD2 (6 bases). This CDR3 has 15 residues. The germline V gene encodes CDR1 SGHNT and CDR2 YYREEE (reference sequence). Trimming stripped 4 bases from V and 0 bases from J, with 14 bases between. CDR3 nucleotide sequence: TGTGCCAGCAGCGGGGGGAACTCCGCCTCCTACGAGCAGTACTTC. This encodes CASSGGNSASYEQYF.

CDR3 nucleotides: TGTGCCGATGGCAGCCCGGGGAATGAAAAACTGTTTTTT. Its protein product is CADGSPGNEKLFF. The chain joins TRBV21-1 to TRBJ1-4. TRBV21-1 is a pseudogene. The CDR3 consists of 13 residues.

The chain employs TRBV4-1 and TRBJ2-5; TRBD2 aligns across 11 bases. The J call could be wrong; TRBJ2-7 is a better fit for the DNA end. Germline loops: CDR1 MGHRA, CDR2 YSYEKL. The CDR3 loop spans 16 amino acids. The CDR3 region is CASSQAPSGGPYEQYF. The DNA of the CDR3 is TGCGCCAGCAGCCAAGCCCCTAGCGGGGGGCCCTACGAGCAGTACTTC.

This sequence joins TRBV10-3 and TRBJ1-2, with 10 bases identical to TRBD1. The length of the CDR3 is 17 residues. V dropped 6 bases and J dropped 0; count of bases not matched to a gene: 10. The germline V gene encodes CDR1 ENHRY and CDR2 SYGVKD. The CDR3 nucleotides are TGTGCCATCAGATCGGACAGGGGGGGGGCCCCTAACTATGGCTACACCTTC. Encoded protein: CAIRSDRGGAPNYGYTF.

This sequence joins TRBV6-5 and TRBJ2-3, with TRBD1 matching over 7 bases. Losses at the gene ends were 7 bases for V and 0 bases for J; bases not matched to a gene: 7. Germline assignment: CDR1 MNHEY and CDR2 SVGAGI. CDR3 size: 15 residues. CDR3 DNA: TGTGCCAGCAACCGACAGGGTTCTAGCACAGATACGCAGTATTTT. The encoded protein is CASNRQGSSTDTQYF.

This clone appeared once. The gene calls are TRBV6-5 and TRBJ2-1, with a possible D match to TRBD2 (6 bases). From germline, CDR1 is MNHEY and CDR2 SVGAGI. Trimming shortened V by 5 bases and J by 8 bases, and 16 bases separated the two germline ends. The CDR3 length is 14 residues. Here the CDR3 reads CASSTGTRLDEQFF. CDR3 DNA: TGTGCCAGCAGTACCGGGACTCGTCTCGATGAGCAGTTCTTC.

The CDR3 sequence: CASSPDGNTEAFF. CDR3 nucleotide sequence: TGCGCCAGCAGCCCCGACGGGAACACTGAAGCTTTCTTT. V usage is TRBV5-1 and J usage is TRBJ1-1; D uncertain. Deletions cut 4 bases from V and 1 base from J, with 8 bases between. Germline loops: CDR1 SGHRS, CDR2 YFSETQ. CDR3 size: 13 residues.

The chain links TRBV5-8 to TRBJ1-1; D unclear. The V gene's germline CDR1 is SGHTS and CDR2 YDEGEE. V was trimmed by 1 base and J by 5 bases, leaving 9 bases between them. This CDR3 region has 13 residues. The CDR3 sequence: CASSLRGSTEAFF. The CDR3, as DNA: TGTGCCAGCAGCTTGAGAGGTTCGACTGAAGCTTTCTTT.

J is TRBJ1-5 and V is TRBV7-9; unclear D gene. CDR3 length: 12 amino acids. The V end was cut by 1 base, the J end by 9 bases, with 7 bases between. Germline-derived CDR1 and CDR2 are SEHNR and FQNEAQ (reference sequence). The CDR3 sequence: CASSLESGPQHF. The CDR3 bases are TGTGCCAGCAGCTTAGAGTCAGGGCCCCAGCATTTT.

The V gene is TRBV7-3, the J gene TRBJ1-1; 9 nucleotides align to TRBD1. The CDR3 runs to 16 residues. Germline CDR1 SGHTA, CDR2 FQGTGA. V trimming: 5 bases; J trimming: 8 bases; junction bases outside the gene matches: 15. CDR3 sequence: CASSLRVGTGPLEAFF. In nucleotides, the CDR3 is TGTGCCAGCAGCCTCAGGGTGGGGACAGGGCCCCTGGAAGCTTTCTTT.

The V gene is TRBV9, the J gene TRBJ1-4; no clear D gene. The V and J ends lost 0 bases and 7 bases respectively, with 13 bases between them. From germline, CDR1 is SGDLS and CDR2 YYNGEE. The length of the CDR3 is 15 residues. CDR3 DNA sequence: TGTGCCAGCAGCGTAGAAGGTGTTATCGGTGAAAAACTGTTTTTT. Its translation is CASSVEGVIGEKLFF. The full variable domain, with the rest looked up from reference TRBV9 and TRBJ1-4, is DSGVTQTPKHLITATGQRVTLRCSPRSGDLSVYWYQQSLDQGLQFLIQYYNGEERAKGNILERFSAQQFPDLHSELNLSSLELGDSALYFCASSVEGVIGEKLFFGSGTQLSVL.

This chain connects TRBV7-9 to TRBJ2-5; 7 bases align to TRBD1. J was trimmed by 3 bases and V by 1 base; bases with no gene match: 11. Germline CDR1 SEHNR, CDR2 FQNEAQ (reference sequence). The CDR3 sequence is 17 residues long. CDR3 bases: TGTGCCAGCAGCTTAGGCTTTGGGGCAGGGGGAAAAGAGACCCAGTACTTC. Its translation is CASSLGFGAGGKETQYF.

Only a few counts were recorded for this clone. CDR3 DNA sequence: TGCGCCAGCAGCTTGGACTATAATTCACCCCTCCACTTT. This translates into CASSLDYNSPLHF. This chain links TRBV5-1 with TRBJ1-6; unclear D gene. This CDR3 is built from 13 residues. Trimming took 0 bases from V and 3 from J, leaving 1 base between them. The germline CDR1 and CDR2 sequences are SGHRS and YFSETQ.

This chain links TRBV4-3 with TRBJ2-5; D gene uncertain. V was pared by 0 bases and J by 2 bases, with 13 bases between. This CDR3 region has 16 residues. Germline V gene data show CDR1 as LGHNA and CDR2 as YSLEER. CDR3 region: CASSQEFSPGQETQYF. For the CDR3, the DNA is TGCGCCAGCAGCCAAGAATTTTCCCCAGGACAAGAGACCCAGTACTTC.

The chain links TRBV2 to TRBJ1-4; no definite D call. Germline V lookup: CDR1 SNHLY, CDR2 FYNNEI. The CDR3 consists of 13 residues. The V and J ends lost 3 bases and 8 bases respectively, with 10 bases between them. DNA of the CDR3: TGTGCCAGCAGTGACGGCATGAGCGAAAAACTGTTTTTT. As protein: CASSDGMSEKLFF.

The genes are TRBV27 and TRBJ2-5; TRBD2 matches 8 bases. The CDR3 covers 18 residues. V lost 0 bases to trimming and J lost 2 bases; unmatched junction nucleotides: 11. The germline CDR1 and CDR2 sequences are MNHEY and SMNVEV (reference sequence). The CDR3 DNA reads as TGTGCCAGCAGTTTATCGTATTCGGGGGGGCCTCGACAAGAGACCCAGTACTTC. It yields the protein CASSLSYSGGPRQETQYF.

The chain combines TRBV5-1 with TRBJ1-2; 10 nucleotides match TRBD1. V lost 3 bases, J lost 4 bases, and 15 bases stayed unmatched. CDR1 and CDR2 (germline): SGHRS, YFSETQ. This CDR3 contains 18 residues. CDR3 DNA sequence: TGCGCCAGCAGCTGGGGCTGGGGACAGGGGACTTCGAGCTATGGCTACACCTTC. Amino acid sequence: CASSWGWGQGTSSYGYTF.